This passage covers 4 T cell receptor beta chains from one sample sequenced in a study of blood T cell repertoires in COVID-19 (dated by TCRdb to 2018 to 2021). Receptors were amplified or captured by the immunoSEQ multiplex PCR assay. In its TCRdb copy, this immuneACCESS table keeps in-frame sequences only and misses some clones. Where compared with another copy, unresolved V genes explain less than half of these, and the others have no known cause. Across this sample there are some 270,000 clones, with roughly 84% seen only once. The top ten clonotypes cover about 1.5% of the sample. The specimen was peripheral blood. These TCRs come from a woman aged 35 to 49 who had recovered from COVID-19.

CDR3 protein: CASSLGMPYEQYF. CDR3 sequence (DNA): TGTGCCAGCAGTCTCGGGATGCCCTACGAGCAGTACTTC. The chain employs TRBV28 and TRBJ2-7, with D perhaps matching TRBD2 (5 bases). Trimming took off 5 bases at V and 2 bases at J, with 10 bases between the two ends. The germline V gene encodes CDR1 MDHEN and CDR2 SYDVKM. This CDR3 has 13 residues.

CDR3 DNA sequence: TGTGCCATCAGTGAGTCATCGACTGGCGCTGTCTCTGGAAACACCATATATTTT. Translating gives CAISESSTGAVSGNTIYF. The chain combines TRBV10-3 with TRBJ1-3; no firm D call. Germline assignment: CDR1 ENHRY and CDR2 SYGVKD. V gave up 0 bases and J gave up 0 bases, with 15 bases separating them. The CDR3 consists of 18 residues.

This clone appeared a single time. The rearrangement joins TRBV28 to TRBJ1-2, with 11 nucleotides matching TRBD1. The J segment lost 7 bases and the V segment lost 4 bases, leaving 11 bases of the junction unmatched. CDR1 and CDR2 (germline): MDHEN, SYDVKM. The CDR3 consists of 16 residues. CDR3 DNA sequence: TGTGCCAGCAGTTCTAGACCGGGACAGGGGGTGAGTGGCTACACCTTC. Encoded protein: CASSSRPGQGVSGYTF.

The gene calls are TRBV18 and TRBJ1-5; possible D gene TRBD1, 6 bases. Germline CDR1 and CDR2: KGHSH and LQKENI. CDR3 length equals 15 residues. Trimming stripped 3 bases from V and 0 bases from J, with 9 bases between. The CDR3 loop reads CASSPTGYSNQPQHF. The CDR3 DNA follows: TGTGCCAGCTCACCTACAGGGTATAGCAATCAGCCCCAGCATTTT.